What follows describes a single T cell receptor (beta chain). The CDR3 is 15 amino acids. The V end lost 3 bases, the J end lost 2 bases, and 17 bases lay between the germline ends. Germline loops: CDR1 SQVTM, CDR2 ANQGSEA. The sample belongs to a study of blood T cell repertoires in COVID-19. Study summary: PBMCs, B-cell-depleted T cells, or T cells were the source of the cDNA or gDNA that made up the material.

Source study methods: Counts of nucleated cells, estimated from reference gene primer amplification, were obtained. Generated by immunoSEQ multiplex PCR, the TCRdb table keeps only in-frame clones and is missing some. D and trimming come from the DNA, and the V and J calls and clone size come from that table. The table lists about 400,000 clones, around 92% of them singletons. Participants, roughly 18 to 100 years old, spanned 25 or so US areas. Participants reported their clinical history, and cohort assignment relied on those reports. The sample was PBMCs or T cells enriched from blood (not recorded which). The source of this sequence is a woman under 40 who had recovered from COVID-19. V is TRBV29-1 and J is TRBJ2-7; weak D call: TRBD2 (6 bases). This CDR3 reads CSVEGGALEAYEQYF. As DNA, the CDR3 is TGCAGCGTTGAGGGAGGTGCCCTGGAAGCCTACGAGCAGTACTTC.